These 30 T cell receptor beta chains came from one sample sequenced in a study of breast tumors, draining lymph nodes, adjacent tissues. TCRdb re-analysed the multiplex PCR reads in MiXCR, keeping a single row per CDR3 protein. The sample has some 100,000 distinct CDR3 sequences; over 20% are singletons. The lymph nodes were axillary draining lymph nodes from breast cancer patients. The sequenced sample consisted of axillary lymph node tissue. Receptors originate from a female donor with breast cancer. Some clones in this sample may be carry-over from other donors' samples.

This clonotype was seen many times. V is TRBV7-9 and J is TRBJ1-2; D is unclear. The V gene's germline CDR1 is SEHNR and CDR2 FQNEAQ (reference sequence). CDR3 size: 13 residues. V was trimmed by 4 bases and J by 8 bases, leaving 14 bases between them. CDR3 residues: CASSSPVEDGYTF. The CDR3 DNA sequence: TGTGCCAGCAGCTCTCCGGTGGAGGACGGCTACACCTTC.

This clonotype was counted at least ten times. This rearrangement joins TRBV20-1 to TRBJ2-7, with 7 bases fitting TRBD1. The ends lost 6 bases at V and 4 bases at J; junction bases unmatched: 12. Germline lookup yields CDR1 DFQATT and CDR2 SNEGSKA (reference sequence). The CDR3 consists of 14 residues. The CDR3 sequence: CSAVPGQRLYEQYF. DNA of the CDR3: TGCAGTGCGGTACCGGGACAGAGACTGTACGAGCAGTACTTC.

The sample holds many counts of this clonotype. This sequence joins TRBV19 and TRBJ1-2, with TRBD1 matching over 9 bases. The CDR3 is 16 amino acids. The ends lost 0 bases at V and 7 bases at J; junction bases unmatched: 9. CDR1 is LNHDA and CDR2 is SQIVND in the germline V gene (reference sequence). The CDR3 loop reads CASSIDQTGGIGGYTF. In DNA, the CDR3 is TGTGCCAGTAGTATAGATCAGACAGGGGGTATCGGTGGCTACACCTTC.

This clonotype was seen at least ten times. The J gene is TRBJ1-6, the V gene TRBV20-1; D is ambiguous. The V gene's germline CDR1 is DFQATT and CDR2 SNEGSKA (reference sequence). With 0 bases removed from V and 4 bases from J, the gap between germline ends came to 10 bases. The CDR3 runs 15 residues. As DNA, the CDR3 is TGCAGTGCTAGAGATAGAGGGTTGTATAATTCACCCCTCCACTTT. Its translation is CSARDRGLYNSPLHF.

This clonotype was detected many times. The rearrangement links TRBV20-1 to TRBJ1-5; 9 bases line up with TRBD1. Germline V gene lookup returns CDR1 DFQATT and CDR2 SNEGSKA (reference sequence). The J segment lost 0 bases and the V segment lost 0 bases, leaving 12 bases of the junction unmatched. The CDR3 runs to 19 residues. The CDR3 DNA sequence: TGCAGTGCTAGAGACCCGGGACAGGGCTCTTTATATAGCAATCAGCCCCAGCATTTT. Protein: CSARDPGQGSLYSNQPQHF.

This clonotype showed up many times. The V and J genes are TRBV20-1 and TRBJ1-5, with D tentatively TRBD1 (6 bases). CDR1 is DFQATT, CDR2 SNEGSKA, per germline (reference sequence). The CDR3 covers 14 residues. V lost 4 bases and J 4 bases, leaving 14 bases between the germline ends. CDR3 in DNA: TGCAGTGCTACGATCCGGGGGCGGAATCAGCCCCAGCATTTT. Its protein product is CSATIRGRNQPQHF.

This clonotype showed up many times. The V call is TRBV6-6, the J call TRBJ2-7; D perhaps matches TRBD2 (5 bases). Trimming took off 9 bases at V and 1 base at J, with 7 bases between the two ends. Germline CDR1 is MNHNY and CDR2 is SVGAGI (reference sequence). The CDR3 has 11 residues. The CDR3 here is CASSESYEQYF. The CDR3 region has the DNA TGTGCCAGTAGCGAATCCTACGAGCAGTACTTC.

The chain is built from TRBV14 and TRBJ2-7; D remains ambiguous. This CDR3 comprises 13 residues. Germline CDR1 and CDR2: SGHDN and FVKESK. Trimming cost V 1 base and J 3 bases, with 7 bases left between them. CDR3 in amino acids: CASSQATYYEQYF. CDR3 coding DNA: TGTGCCAGCAGCCAAGCAACGTACTACGAGCAGTACTTC.

This clonotype was observed many times. The V call is TRBV9, the J call TRBJ2-1, with 7 bases fitting TRBD1. The CDR3 runs to 15 residues. V was clipped by 2 bases and J by 2 bases; unmatched bases: 4. Germline V gives CDR1 SGDLS, CDR2 YYNGEE. The CDR3 protein is CASSVRDSAYNEQFF. The CDR3 bases are TGTGCCAGCAGCGTTCGGGACAGCGCCTACAATGAGCAGTTCTTC.

On this clonotype: A much larger clone is a single base away; this may be a read error. This chain joins TRBV10-3 and TRBJ1-5; no clear D. The germline gives CDR1 ENHRY, CDR2 SYGVKD. V lost 10 bases, J lost 6 bases, and 16 bases lay in between. There are 13 residues in the CDR3. In nucleotides, the CDR3 is TGTGCCACCAGCTTGGGAGGTGCTCAGCCCCAGCATTTT. Translation gives CATSLGGAQPQHF.

Ten or more counts support this clonotype. CDR3 in DNA: TGTGCCAGCAGTGCGGACAGCTCCTACAATGAGCAGTTCTTC. Its translation: CASSADSSYNEQFF. V usage is TRBV6-4 and J usage is TRBJ2-1, with D maybe TRBD1 (6 bases). In germline, CDR1 is MRHNA, CDR2 SNTAGT. Trimming pared 4 bases from V and 0 bases from J, leaving 7 bases between. The CDR3 contains 14 residues.

The chain links TRBV27 to TRBJ1-5, with TRBD1 matching over 9 bases. Germline V gene data show CDR1 as MNHEY and CDR2 as SMNVEV (reference sequence). V was clipped by 4 bases and J by 4 bases; unmatched bases: 11. The CDR3 is 17 amino acids. The CDR3 here is CASSSPGTGYLNQPQHF. DNA of the CDR3: TGTGCCAGCAGTTCACCCGGGACAGGGTATCTTAATCAGCCCCAGCATTTT.

The chain is built from TRBV28 and TRBJ1-2, with D tentatively TRBD1 (5 bases). The CDR3 totals 13 residues. CDR1 is MDHEN and CDR2 is SYDVKM in the germline V gene. V was clipped by 6 bases and J by 2 bases, with 10 bases between them. The CDR3 is CASSGGLNYGYTF. The CDR3 region has the DNA TGTGCCAGCAGCGGGGGACTGAACTATGGCTACACCTTC.

The sample holds many counts of this clonotype. This chain's CDR3 is CASTIDLYEQFF. In DNA, the CDR3 is TGTGCCAGCACCATCGACTTGTATGAGCAGTTCTTC. The V and J genes are TRBV5-5 and TRBJ2-1; D is unresolved. Germline values: CDR1 SGHKS, CDR2 YYEKEE (reference sequence). The CDR3 sequence is 12 residues long. Trimming took off 6 bases at V and 8 bases at J, with 12 bases between the two ends.

Ten or more counts support this clonotype. One end of the junction varies from germline; a read error may be responsible. This chain links TRBV20-1 with TRBJ2-2; D may be TRBD1 (6 bases). Germline CDR1 and CDR2: DFQATT and SNEGSKA (reference sequence). This CDR3 region has 15 residues. The CDR3 bases are TGCAATGCTAGCACAACAACAGGGTACACCGGGGAGCTGTTTTTT. Its protein is CNASTTTGYTGELFF.

This clonotype came up many times. This chain joins TRBV19 and TRBJ2-7; 10 bases match TRBD2. CDR1 is LNHDA and CDR2 is SQIVND in the germline V gene (reference sequence). After removal of 5 bases from V and 6 bases from J, the junction contained 4 bases not matched to a gene. The CDR3 length is 13 residues. CDR3 residues: CASSASGSVEQYF. For the CDR3, the DNA is TGTGCCAGTAGTGCTAGCGGGAGTGTCGAGCAGTACTTC.

Here the CDR3 reads CASSLGGWGAGRGGYNEQFF. DNA of the CDR3: TGTGCCAGCAGCTTAGGGGGGTGGGGTGCCGGGAGAGGGGGGTACAATGAGCAGTTCTTC. The rearrangement uses TRBV7-2 and TRBJ2-1, with D perhaps matching TRBD1 or TRBD2 (6 bases each). V dropped 1 base and J dropped 4 bases, with 26 bases sitting between them. The CDR3 has 20 amino acids. Per germline, CDR1 SGHTA and CDR2 FQGNSA.

This rearrangement joins TRBV29-1 to TRBJ1-2, with unresolved D. The CDR3 is 9 amino acids. V lost 4 bases and J 5 bases, leaving 2 bases between the germline ends. Germline-derived CDR1 and CDR2 are SQVTM and ANQGSEA. Here the CDR3 reads CSVVYGYTF. The CDR3 DNA reads TGCAGCGTTGTTTATGGCTACACCTTC. The complete variable domain, with remaining parts taken from reference TRBV29-1 and TRBJ1-2, reads SAVISQKPSRDICQRGTSLTIQCQVDSQVTMMFWYRQQPGQSLTLIATANQGSEATYESGFVIDKFPISRPNLTFSTLTVSNMSPEDSSIYLCSVVYGYTFGSGTRLTVV.

This clonotype occurred many times. The chain carries TRBV3-1 and TRBJ1-5; the D is unclear. From germline, CDR1 is LGHDT and CDR2 YNNKEL (reference sequence). The CDR3 loop spans 13 amino acids. The V end lost 4 bases, the J end lost 4 bases, and 8 bases lay between the germline ends. CDR3 in amino acids: CASSLTINQPQHF. The CDR3 DNA is TGTGCCAGCAGCCTCACAATAAATCAGCCCCAGCATTTT.

Many counts were recorded for this clonotype. The chain couples TRBV6-1 to TRBJ2-7; D unresolved. V was trimmed by 3 bases and J by 0 bases, leaving 12 bases between them. The CDR3 runs 15 residues. Germline V gene lookup returns CDR1 MNHNS and CDR2 SASEGT. In DNA form, the CDR3 reads TGTGCCAGCAGTGAGTTACCGGCCCACTCCTACGAGCAGTACTTC. Translation gives CASSELPAHSYEQYF.

This clonotype occurred many times. V usage is TRBV7-9 and J usage is TRBJ1-5, with TRBD1 matching over 7 bases. V shed 4 bases, J shed 9 bases, and the junction held 6 bases outside the gene matches. The CDR3 is 13 amino acids. Germline V gene lookup returns CDR1 SEHNR and CDR2 FQNEAQ (reference sequence). The CDR3, as DNA: TGTGCCAGCAGCTCCGGAGGGGGCTGGCCCCAGCATTTT. Encoded protein: CASSSGGGWPQHF.

There are many counts of this clonotype. The V gene is TRBV24-1, the J gene TRBJ2-7; D might be TRBD1 or TRBD2, each matching 5 bases. Germline-derived CDR1 and CDR2 are KGHDR and SFDVKD. The CDR3 consists of 13 residues. V lost 8 bases, J lost 4 bases, and 14 bases lay in between. As DNA, the CDR3 is TGTGCCACCACTTCCCGGGGCCTATACGAGCAGTACTTC. As protein: CATTSRGLYEQYF.

This clonotype has ten or more counts. V and J are TRBV11-2 and TRBJ2-7; D ambiguous. Looked up from germline, CDR1 is SGHAT and CDR2 is FQNNGV. The CDR3 length is 17 residues. The ends were cut back, 6 bases at V and 0 bases at J, with 21 bases in the middle. The DNA for the CDR3 is TGTGCCAGCAGGAAACCAACTGGACCGACGAGCTCCTACGAGCAGTACTTC. Residues: CASRKPTGPTSSYEQYF.

This clonotype was seen ten or more times. The CDR3 bases are TGTGCCAGTAGTAAGTCAGGGGCCTACGAGCAGTACTTC. This encodes CASSKSGAYEQYF. The J gene is TRBJ2-7, the V gene TRBV19; maybe TRBD1 (6 bases). Germline loops: CDR1 LNHDA, CDR2 SQIVND (reference sequence). This CDR3 spans 13 amino acids. The germline V and J ends were trimmed by 4 bases and 2 bases, with 9 bases remaining between them. The entire variable domain, with the rest obtained from reference TRBV19 and TRBJ2-7, is as follows: DGGITQSPKYLFRKEGQNVTLSCEQNLNHDAMYWYRQDPGQGLRLIYYSQIVNDFQKGDIAEGYSVSREKKESFPLTVTSAQKNPTAFYLCASSKSGAYEQYFGPGTRLTVT.

This clonotype occurred many times. The chain recombines TRBV19 with TRBJ1-2; 9 bases line up with TRBD1. Losses at the gene ends were 4 bases for V and 5 bases for J; bases not matched to a gene: 5. The CDR3 is 14 amino acids. Germline V gives CDR1 LNHDA, CDR2 SQIVND (reference sequence). The CDR3 DNA sequence: TGTGCCAGTAGTAAACAGGGGGCTTTGTATGGCTACACCTTC. Protein sequence: CASSKQGALYGYTF.

This clonotype was counted at least ten times. This chain links TRBV2 with TRBJ2-2; D possibly corresponds to TRBD1 (6 bases). The CDR3 contains 15 residues. Trimming shortened V by 5 bases and J by 7 bases, and 17 bases separated the two germline ends. CDR1 and CDR2 from the germline V gene are SNHLY and FYNNEI. The CDR3 DNA follows: TGTGCCAGCAGTTCGACAGGCACCTTCTTCGGGGAGCTGTTTTTT. It specifies CASSSTGTFFGELFF.

This clonotype was seen many times. The rearrangement uses TRBV5-6 and TRBJ1-3, with a weak D call TRBD1 (5 bases). From germline, CDR1 is SGHDT and CDR2 YYEEEE. This CDR3 contains 16 residues. V gave up 0 bases and J gave up 0 bases, with 10 bases separating them. The CDR3 region is CASSLGGLPSGNTIYF. The CDR3 DNA reads as TGTGCCAGCAGCTTGGGGGGGTTGCCCTCTGGAAACACCATATATTTT. Full variable domain (rest looked up from reference TRBV5-6 and TRBJ1-3): DAGVTQSPTHLIKTRGQQVTLRCSPKSGHDTVSWYQQALGQGPQFIFQYYEEEERQRGNFPDRFSGHQFPNYSSELNVNALLLGDSALYLCASSLGGLPSGNTIYFGEGSWLTVV.

This clonotype was observed many times. The chain has TRBV4-2 and TRBJ2-7, with 8 positions matching TRBD1. The CDR3 has 16 residues. Germline CDR1 reads LGHNA; CDR2 reads YNFKEQ. Trimming removed 1 base from V and 3 bases from J; junction bases left unmatched: 8. The CDR3 nucleotides read TGTGCCAGCAGCCAAGGACAGGGGCTTTCGGTCTACGAGCAGTACTTC. This codes for CASSQGQGLSVYEQYF.

V and J are TRBV20-1 and TRBJ1-1, with 9 nucleotides matching TRBD1. Germline lookup yields CDR1 DFQATT and CDR2 SNEGSKA (reference sequence). Germline trimming cut 1 base from V and 0 bases from J; bases unmatched to any gene: 9. This CDR3 has 17 amino acids. The CDR3, as DNA: TGCAGTGCTAGAGCCGGGACAGGGAGGGTCATGAACACTGAAGCTTTCTTT. The encoded protein is CSARAGTGRVMNTEAFF.

This clonotype occurred many times. This chain uses TRBV5-4 with TRBJ1-2; D is unresolved. Trimming shortened V by 4 bases and J by 8 bases, and 15 bases separated the two germline ends. Germline V lookup: CDR1 SGHNT, CDR2 YYREEE (reference sequence). The CDR3 extends over 13 amino acids. The CDR3 loop is CASSPMADLGYTF. The CDR3 DNA reads as TGTGCCAGCAGCCCGATGGCCGACTTAGGCTACACCTTC.